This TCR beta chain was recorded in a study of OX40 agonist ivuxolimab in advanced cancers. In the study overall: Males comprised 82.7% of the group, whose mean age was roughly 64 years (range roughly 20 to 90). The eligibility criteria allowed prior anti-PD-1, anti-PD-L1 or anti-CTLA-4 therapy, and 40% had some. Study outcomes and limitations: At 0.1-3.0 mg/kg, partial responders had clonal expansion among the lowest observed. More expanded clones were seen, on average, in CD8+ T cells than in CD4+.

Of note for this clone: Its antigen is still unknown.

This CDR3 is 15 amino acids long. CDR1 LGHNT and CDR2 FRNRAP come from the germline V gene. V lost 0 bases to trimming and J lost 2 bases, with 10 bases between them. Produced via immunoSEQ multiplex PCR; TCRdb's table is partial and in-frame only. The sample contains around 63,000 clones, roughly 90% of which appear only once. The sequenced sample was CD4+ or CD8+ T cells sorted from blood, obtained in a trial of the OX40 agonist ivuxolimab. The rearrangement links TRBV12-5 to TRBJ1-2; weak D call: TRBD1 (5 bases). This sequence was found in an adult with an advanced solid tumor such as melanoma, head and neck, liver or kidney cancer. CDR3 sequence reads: CASGLVTGGNYGYTF. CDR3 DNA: TGTGCTAGTGGTTTGGTAACCGGGGGGAACTATGGCTACACCTTC.